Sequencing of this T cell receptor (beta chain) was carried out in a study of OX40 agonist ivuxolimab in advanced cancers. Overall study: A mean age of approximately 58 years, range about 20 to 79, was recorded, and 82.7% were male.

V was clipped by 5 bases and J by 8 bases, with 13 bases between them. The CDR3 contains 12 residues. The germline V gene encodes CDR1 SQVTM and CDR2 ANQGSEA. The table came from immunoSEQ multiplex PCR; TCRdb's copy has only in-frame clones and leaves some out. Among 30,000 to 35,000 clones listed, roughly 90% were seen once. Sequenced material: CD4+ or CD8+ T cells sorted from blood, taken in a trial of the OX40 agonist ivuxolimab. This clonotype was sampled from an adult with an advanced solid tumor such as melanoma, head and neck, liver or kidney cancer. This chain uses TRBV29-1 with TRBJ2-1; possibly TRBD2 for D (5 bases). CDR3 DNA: TGCAGCGTTAGGTACGGGGTCGATGAGCAGTTCTTC. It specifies CSVRYGVDEQFF.